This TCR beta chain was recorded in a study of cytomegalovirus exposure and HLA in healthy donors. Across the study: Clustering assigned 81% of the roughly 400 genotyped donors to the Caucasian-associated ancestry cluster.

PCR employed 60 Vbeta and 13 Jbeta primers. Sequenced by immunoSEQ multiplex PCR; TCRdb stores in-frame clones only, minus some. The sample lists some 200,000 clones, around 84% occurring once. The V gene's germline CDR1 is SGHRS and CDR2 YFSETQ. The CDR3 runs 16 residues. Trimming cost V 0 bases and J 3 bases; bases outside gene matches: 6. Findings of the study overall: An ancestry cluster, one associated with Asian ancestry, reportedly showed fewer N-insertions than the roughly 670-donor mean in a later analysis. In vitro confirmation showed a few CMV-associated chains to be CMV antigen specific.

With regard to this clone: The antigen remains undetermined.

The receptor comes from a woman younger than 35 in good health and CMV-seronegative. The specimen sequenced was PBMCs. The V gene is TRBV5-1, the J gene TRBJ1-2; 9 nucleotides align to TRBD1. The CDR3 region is CASSLDSGTGYYGYTF. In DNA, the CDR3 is TGCGCCAGCAGCTTGGATTCCGGGACAGGGTACTATGGCTACACCTTC.